This TCR beta chain was profiled in a study of T cell responses to AZD1222 COVID-19 vaccine. V lost 5 bases to trimming and J lost 4 bases; unmatched junction nucleotides: 7. The CDR3 loop spans 15 amino acids. CDR1 and CDR2 from the germline V gene are LNHDA and SQIVND (reference sequence). Repertoires were generated with immunoSEQ multiplex PCR, while TCRdb's copy carries only in-frame clones and drops some. The sample contains roughly 170,000 clones, 94% of which appear only once. The sequence derives from an adult who received the AZD1222 COVID-19 vaccine. The rearrangement links TRBV19 to TRBJ2-7, with 11 bases aligning to TRBD1. Sequences were derived from peripheral blood, sampled 28 days after the second AZD1222 dose. CDR3 coding DNA: TGTGCCAGTAGTGCCCGGGACAGGGGGGAATACGAGCAGTACTTC. Translated: CASSARDRGEYEQYF.